This T cell receptor beta chain originates from a study of blood T cell repertoires in COVID-19. Study in general: Sites across the United States, Italy and Spain contributed samples from acute and convalescent COVID-19. T cells, B-cell-depleted T cells, or PBMCs provided the cDNA or gDNA that served as material.

The CDR3 runs to 15 residues. V was clipped by 7 bases and J by 2 bases, with 18 bases between them. Germline lookup yields CDR1 MNHEY and CDR2 SMNVEV (reference sequence). Original analysis: Counts of nucleated cells, estimated from reference gene primer amplification, were obtained. Sequenced by immunoSEQ multiplex PCR; TCRdb stores in-frame clones only, minus some. That table furnishes V, J and clone size, whereas the DNA furnished D and trimming. The table lists about 300,000 clones, more than 85% of them singletons. The chain links TRBV27 to TRBJ2-7; D is perhaps TRBD1 (6 bases). The sequence came from a man between 65 and 80 years old with acute or convalescent COVID-19. The sequenced sample consisted of peripheral blood. CDR3 region: CASTDSRHIPYEQYF. CDR3 in DNA: TGTGCCAGCACGGACAGCCGACATATCCCCTACGAGCAGTACTTC.